This T cell receptor beta chain was identified during a study of blood T cell repertoires in COVID-19. Study-wide background: The samples span acute and convalescent COVID-19 from the United States, Italy and Spain.

The CDR3 loop spans 19 amino acids. V gave up 7 bases and J gave up 7 bases; unmatched junction bases: 22. The germline gives CDR1 SNHLY, CDR2 FYNNEI. The authors' processing: Cell counts per sample came from amplifying reference gene primers. The repertoire was sequenced with immunoSEQ multiplex PCR; TCRdb's copy has only in-frame clones and lacks some. The V and J calls and the clone size are those of that table, but D and trimming were determined from the DNA. The sample holds under 40,000 clones, around 95% seen once. Sample: peripheral blood. The chain is built from TRBV2 and TRBJ1-6; 7 bases map to TRBD1. This receptor was identified in a human donor with active COVID-19. The donor label of this sample is uncertain. Written as DNA, the CDR3 is TGTGCCAGCACCCTCCTCGGGACAGCCTATACTGGGCAAAATTCACCCCTCCACTTT. The encoded protein is CASTLLGTAYTGQNSPLHF.